This passage covers 26 T cell receptor beta chains from one sample sequenced in a study of blood T cell repertoires in COVID-19. TCRdb's copy holds only in-frame clones and misses some; the assay was immunoSEQ multiplex PCR. Seen here are 100,000 to 150,000 clones, approximately 84% observed once, and the top ten hold about 15%. What was sequenced was peripheral blood. All receptors derive from a woman of 80 years or more with acute or convalescent COVID-19.

This sequence joins TRBV9 and TRBJ2-1, with D perhaps TRBD2 (6 bases). The V end was cut by 0 bases, the J end by 2 bases, with 12 bases between. The CDR3 has 16 amino acids. CDR1 is SGDLS, CDR2 YYNGEE, per germline. The CDR3 spells CASSVGGEITYNEQFF. As DNA, the CDR3 is TGTGCCAGCAGCGTAGGGGGGGAAATCACCTACAATGAGCAGTTCTTC.

The sample holds one count of this clone. The genes are TRBV10-3 and TRBJ2-2; D gene ambiguous. This CDR3 comprises 14 residues. Germline V gene sequence: CDR1 ENHRY, CDR2 SYGVKD. V lost 3 bases and J 3 bases, leaving 8 bases between the germline ends. In nucleotides, the CDR3 is TGTGCCATCAGTGAAAGAGGTCACACCGGGGAGCTGTTTTTT. Translated: CAISERGHTGELFF.

The chain uses TRBV5-6 and TRBJ1-2; TRBD1 matches 8 bases. The germline V gene has CDR1 SGHDT and CDR2 YYEEEE. The V gene end was trimmed by 0 bases and the J gene end by 2 bases; junction bases not matched to a gene: 6. This CDR3 is built from 16 residues. The CDR3, as DNA: TGTGCCAGCAGCTTGGTAGCAGGGGGCGCGAACTATGGCTACACCTTC. Protein: CASSLVAGGANYGYTF.

The gene calls are TRBV19 and TRBJ1-5, with TRBD1 matching over 8 bases. With V trimmed by 5 bases and J by 2 bases, 5 bases remained unmatched. CDR3 length: 15 amino acids. Germline CDR1 reads LNHDA; CDR2 reads SQIVND (reference sequence). This chain's CDR3 is CASSGDRRRNQPQHF. For the CDR3, the DNA is TGTGCCAGTAGTGGGGACAGGCGGCGCAATCAGCCCCAGCATTTT. Drawing the rest from reference TRBV19 and TRBJ1-5, the complete variable domain is DGGITQSPKYLFRKEGQNVTLSCEQNLNHDAMYWYRQDPGQGLRLIYYSQIVNDFQKGDIAEGYSVSREKKESFPLTVTSAQKNPTAFYLCASSGDRRRNQPQHFGDGTRLSIL.

The chain has TRBV2 and TRBJ2-7, with TRBD1 as a possible D gene (6 bases). V was pared by 7 bases and J by 5 bases, with 12 bases between. Per germline, CDR1 SNHLY and CDR2 FYNNEI. The CDR3 loop spans 12 amino acids. CDR3 sequence reads: CASTPDRNEQYF. The CDR3 region has the DNA TGTGCCAGCACTCCAGACAGGAACGAGCAGTACTTC.

This clone was seen just once. The genes are TRBV3-1 (or the pseudogene TRBV3-2) and TRBJ2-1; D remains unclear. The CDR3 runs to 16 residues. V lost 0 bases to trimming and J lost 0 bases, with 9 bases between them. Germline V lookup: CDR1 LGHDT, CDR2 YNNKEL (reference sequence). The CDR3 DNA follows: TGTGCCAGCAGCCAAGATAACTCCTTCTCCTACAATGAGCAGTTCTTC. As protein: CASSQDNSFSYNEQFF.

The rearrangement uses TRBV6-5 and TRBJ1-5; D call uncertain. V was cut by 5 bases and J by 1 base, with 12 bases left in between. CDR3 length equals 15 residues. CDR1 is MNHEY and CDR2 is SVGAGI in the germline V gene. The CDR3 nucleotides are TGTGCCAGCAGTCCTCCCCCGCTAAGCAATCAGCCCCAGCATTTT. Protein: CASSPPPLSNQPQHF.

This clone has a single count. This sequence joins TRBV30 and TRBJ2-7; the match to TRBD2 covers 8 bases. The CDR3 runs to 14 residues. Germline-derived CDR1 and CDR2 are GTSNPN and SVGIG (reference sequence). The junction had 6 bases not matched to a gene; V was cut back by 2 bases and J by 3 bases. The chain's CDR3 is CAWSRTSKFYEQYF. CDR3 sequence (DNA): TGTGCCTGGAGTCGGACTAGCAAGTTCTACGAGCAGTACTTC.

Of note for this clone: One junction end does not reproduce the germline sequence, and a read error may be involved. V gene TRBV7-7 combines with J gene TRBJ2-1; D ambiguous. Germline CDR1 is SSHAT and CDR2 is FNYEAQ (reference sequence). The CDR3 contains 15 residues. CDR3: CASSPGSPTVNEQFF. The CDR3 bases are TGTGCTAGCAGCCCCGGGTCCCCCACCGTCAATGAGCAGTTCTTC.

The rearrangement joins TRBV20-1 to TRBJ1-6; 9 bases match TRBD1. The CDR3 covers 15 residues. Germline loops: CDR1 DFQATT, CDR2 SNEGSKA (reference sequence). The ends lost 3 bases at V and 8 bases at J; junction bases unmatched: 8. CDR3: CSASPGTGFDSPLHF. In DNA, the CDR3 is TGCAGTGCTAGTCCCGGGACAGGGTTCGATTCACCCCTCCACTTT.

V gene TRBV3-1 (or the pseudogene TRBV3-2) combines with J gene TRBJ2-6, with D unresolved. This CDR3 spans 14 amino acids. V gave up 3 bases and J gave up 4 bases, with 7 bases separating them. CDR1 and CDR2 (germline): LGHDT, YNNKEL (reference sequence). Here the CDR3 DNA reads TGTGCCAGCAGCCACCTCTCGGGGGCCAACGTCCTGACTTTC. Its protein is CASSHLSGANVLTF.

The gene calls are TRBV12-3 or TRBV12-4 and TRBJ1-2; 8 bases fit TRBD1. The V segment lost 1 base and the J segment 7 bases; nucleotides outside the gene matches: 2. The CDR3 contains 13 residues. CDR3 region: CASSLVGTGGYTF. The CDR3 DNA is TGTGCCAGCAGTTTAGTGGGGACAGGTGGCTACACCTTC.

This CDR3 reads CASSTFQGVKNIQYF. The CDR3 DNA follows: TGTGCCAGTAGTACTTTTCAGGGGGTCAAAAACATTCAGTACTTC. The chain has TRBV19 and TRBJ2-4, with 7 bases lining up with TRBD1. After removal of 4 bases from V and 3 bases from J, the junction contained 6 bases not matched to a gene. CDR3 length: 15 amino acids. Germline values: CDR1 LNHDA, CDR2 SQIVND (reference sequence).

This rearrangement joins TRBV15 to TRBJ1-1; D is ambiguous. The CDR3 is 17 residues long. V lost 0 bases, J lost 7 bases, and 21 bases lay in between. Germline loops: CDR1 LNHNV, CDR2 YYDKDF (reference sequence). DNA for the CDR3: TGTGCCACCAGCAGAGACCATGGCAGGCACCTGGCCTATGAAGCTTTCTTT. This sequence encodes CATSRDHGRHLAYEAFF. Variable domain in full (rest from reference TRBV15 and TRBJ1-1): DAMVIQNPRYQVTQFGKPVTLSCSQTLNHNVMYWYQQKSSQAPKLLFHYYDKDFNNEADTPDNFQSRRPNTSFCFLDIRSPGLGDTAMYLCATSRDHGRHLAYEAFFGQGTRLTVV.

This CDR3 reads CASSTTGLEQFF. For the CDR3, the DNA is TGTGCCAGCAGCACCACAGGGCTTGAGCAGTTCTTC. This chain connects TRBV7-9 to TRBJ2-1, with a weak D call TRBD1 (6 bases). The CDR3 contains 12 residues. CDR1 is SEHNR and CDR2 is FQNEAQ in the germline V gene (reference sequence). Trimming removed 5 bases from V and 9 bases from J, with 11 bases in between.

This chain uses TRBV21-1 with TRBJ2-5; the listed D gene, TRBD2, was not tested against the DNA. TRBV21-1 is an annotated pseudogene. The CDR3 loop spans 17 amino acids. In DNA form, the CDR3 reads TGTGCCAGCAGCAAAGTTCGAGCGGGGGGCCGGTGGGAGACCCAGTACTTC. Translated: CASSKVRAGGRWETQYF.

Regarding this clone: The same CDR3 can be traced to other DNA sequences in this sample. The DNA for the CDR3 is TGCGCCAGCAGCCAAGGTCTCCAGGTGAACACTGAAGCTTTCTTT. It specifies CASSQGLQVNTEAFF. V and J are TRBV4-3 and TRBJ1-1; D uncertain. V was cut by 1 base and J by 0 bases, with 9 bases left in between. Germline-derived CDR1 and CDR2 are LGHNA and YSLEER. The CDR3 spans 15 residues.

The J gene is TRBJ2-7, the V gene TRBV18; tentatively, D is TRBD2 (5 bases). The V end was cut by 1 base, the J end by 6 bases, with 7 bases between. The length of the CDR3 is 12 residues. Germline assignment: CDR1 KGHSH and CDR2 LQKENI. CDR3 loop: CASSPRAGEQYF. The DNA for the CDR3 is TGTGCCAGCTCACCACGGGCGGGCGAGCAGTACTTC.

The chain uses TRBV5-1 and TRBJ2-6, with 7 nucleotides matching TRBD1. The CDR3 spans 15 residues. Per germline, CDR1 SGHRS and CDR2 YFSETQ. Trimming took 4 bases from V and 2 from J; bases not matched to a gene: 3. The CDR3 protein is CASSNDRAGANVLTF. DNA for the CDR3: TGCGCCAGCAGCAACGACAGGGCTGGGGCCAACGTCCTGACTTTC.

V and J are TRBV3-1 (or the pseudogene TRBV3-2) and TRBJ2-3, with a tentative D call TRBD2 (5 bases). Trimming stripped 0 bases from V and 0 bases from J, with 10 bases between. Germline V gene sequence: CDR1 LGHDT, CDR2 YNNKEL (reference sequence). The CDR3 contains 16 residues. Here the CDR3 DNA reads TGTGCCAGCAGCCAAGAGGTGGGAGATAGCACAGATACGCAGTATTTT. It specifies CASSQEVGDSTDTQYF.

The J gene is TRBJ2-1, the V gene TRBV4-1; 7 positions agree with TRBD2. V lost 4 bases to trimming and J lost 7 bases; unmatched junction nucleotides: 10. The CDR3 has 15 amino acids. CDR1 and CDR2 (germline): MGHRA, YSYEKL. The CDR3 DNA is TGCGCCAGCAGCCCCCTGGGGCTAGCGGCGAATGAGCAGTTCTTC. Its protein is CASSPLGLAANEQFF.

This sequence joins TRBV3-1 (or the pseudogene TRBV3-2) and TRBJ2-1; 13 positions match TRBD2. Germline loops: CDR1 LGHDT, CDR2 YNNKEL (reference sequence). This CDR3 is 18 amino acids long. V trimming: 3 bases; J trimming: 1 base; junction bases outside the gene matches: 6. CDR3 sequence: CASSHSGLAGSSYNEQFF. The DNA of the CDR3 is TGTGCCAGCAGCCATTCGGGACTAGCGGGGTCTTCCTACAATGAGCAGTTCTTC.

The chain employs TRBV23-1 and TRBJ2-4; no clear D. TRBV23-1 is flagged as an ORF with uncertain function. V was cut by 0 bases and J by 5 bases, with 17 bases left in between. The length of the CDR3 is 17 residues. DNA for the CDR3: TGCGCCAGCAGTCAATCGTCCTTCGGTCAATTCGAAAACATTCAGTACTTC. Protein: CASSQSSFGQFENIQYF.

The CDR3 nucleotides read TGTGCCAGCTCACCGGACAGGGATGGGGTTAACTATGGCTACACCTTC. It yields the protein CASSPDRDGVNYGYTF. The V call is TRBV18, the J call TRBJ1-2, with 8 bases identical to TRBD1. Germline assignment: CDR1 KGHSH and CDR2 LQKENI. The CDR3 extends over 16 amino acids. Trimming took 3 bases from V and 1 from J; bases not matched to a gene: 7.

This clone was observed a single time. J is TRBJ2-1 and V is TRBV2, with TRBD2 matching over 14 bases. With V trimmed by 4 bases and J by 7 bases, 6 bases remained unmatched. Germline CDR1 SNHLY, CDR2 FYNNEI. This CDR3 has 16 residues. CDR3 bases: TGTGCCAGCAGTGGACTAGCGGGAGGGATCGGGAATGAGCAGTTCTTC. This gives the protein CASSGLAGGIGNEQFF.

The rearrangement links TRBV30 to TRBJ2-3; 7 bases match TRBD1. CDR3 length: 15 amino acids. V gave up 1 base and J gave up 6 bases; unmatched junction bases: 10. Germline CDR1 GTSNPN, CDR2 SVGIG (reference sequence). The CDR3 here is CAWSASTGTMDTQYF. The CDR3 nucleotides read TGTGCCTGGAGTGCCTCGACAGGGACGATGGATACGCAGTATTTT.